These 30 T cell receptor beta chains originate from one sample sequenced in a study of OX40 agonist ivuxolimab in advanced cancers. Sequencing used immunoSEQ multiplex PCR; TCRdb keeps in-frame clones, though not all of them. This sample has fewer than 30,000 clones, with roughly 88% found just once. The sequences come from CD4+ or CD8+ T cells sorted from blood, collected in a trial of the OX40 agonist ivuxolimab. All receptors come from an adult with an advanced solid tumor such as melanoma, head and neck, liver or kidney cancer.

This clone was recorded only once. The genes are TRBV7-3 and TRBJ2-1; 11 nucleotides align to TRBD2. The J segment lost 4 bases and the V segment lost 4 bases, leaving 6 bases of the junction unmatched. CDR1 is SGHTA and CDR2 is FQGTGA in the germline V gene. The CDR3 extends over 16 amino acids. DNA of the CDR3: TGTGCCAGCAGCTCCCTAGCGGGGGGCCTTTACAATGAGCAGTTCTTC. This sequence encodes CASSSLAGGLYNEQFF.

The rearrangement joins TRBV11-3 to TRBJ2-1; either TRBD1 or TRBD2 may supply D (5 bases each). With 4 bases removed from V and 0 bases from J, the gap between germline ends came to 10 bases. Germline V gene sequence: CDR1 SGHNT, CDR2 YENEEA. CDR3 length: 15 residues. The chain's CDR3 is CASSSGTSSYNEQFF. CDR3 coding DNA: TGTGCCAGCAGCTCCGGGACGAGCTCCTACAATGAGCAGTTCTTC. Full variable domain (outside the CDR3, taken from reference TRBV11-3 and TRBJ2-1): EAGVVQSPRYKIIEKKQPVAFWCNPISGHNTLYWYLQNLGQGPELLIRYENEEAVDDSQLPKDRFSAERLKGVDSTLKIQPAELGDSAVYLCASSSGTSSYNEQFFGPGTRLTVL.

The chain couples TRBV7-9 to TRBJ2-7, with D perhaps matching TRBD2 (6 bases). This CDR3 region has 15 residues. V lost 5 bases, J lost 2 bases, and 16 bases lay in between. Germline-derived CDR1 and CDR2 are SEHNR and FQNEAQ (reference sequence). CDR3 bases: TGTGCCAGCAGCGATAGAAGGGACTTTACCTACGAGCAGTACTTC. This gives the protein CASSDRRDFTYEQYF.

This chain connects TRBV29-1 to TRBJ2-3; TRBD2 agrees at 12 bases. The V segment lost 6 bases and the J segment 3 bases; nucleotides outside the gene matches: 4. The CDR3 has 14 residues. Germline V CDR1 and CDR2: SQVTM, ANQGSEA. CDR3 region: CSVQTSGRTDTQYF. The DNA for the CDR3 is TGCAGCGTGCAGACTAGCGGGAGAACAGATACGCAGTATTTT.

The chain recombines TRBV5-4 with TRBJ1-1; maybe TRBD1 (6 bases). Trimming took off 7 bases at V and 0 bases at J, with 16 bases between the two ends. Germline assignment: CDR1 SGHNT and CDR2 YYREEE (reference sequence). The CDR3 spans 15 residues. CDR3 sequence reads: CASSSGGTLNTEAFF. CDR3 bases: TGTGCCAGCTCGTCCGGGGGCACCCTGAACACTGAAGCTTTCTTT.

The chain joins TRBV2 to TRBJ2-7, with D maybe TRBD1 (6 bases). The V gene's germline CDR1 is SNHLY and CDR2 FYNNEI. The CDR3 totals 12 residues. Trimming took 7 bases from V and 7 from J, leaving 14 bases between them. In nucleotides, the CDR3 is TGTGCCAGCATGCGACAGGTCCGGGAGCAGTACTTC. It yields the protein CASMRQVREQYF.

J is TRBJ2-3 and V is TRBV28, with 14 bases aligning to TRBD2. Germline CDR1 reads MDHEN; CDR2 reads SYDVKM. The CDR3 loop spans 16 amino acids. The ends lost 1 base at V and 8 bases at J; junction bases unmatched: 5. As DNA, the CDR3 is TGTGCCAGCAGTTTATCCGGGACTAGCGGGAGCGCTACGCAGTATTTT. This translates into CASSLSGTSGSATQYF.

The chain joins TRBV11-2 to TRBJ2-4; D possibly uses TRBD1 or TRBD2 (5 bases each). Per the germline V gene, CDR1 is SGHAT and CDR2 is FQNNGV. Trimming took off 3 bases at V and 0 bases at J, with 21 bases between the two ends. CDR3 length equals 19 residues. CDR3 protein: CASSLLSGQSGKAKNIQYF. The CDR3 DNA reads TGTGCCAGCAGCTTGCTGTCAGGACAATCGGGAAAAGCCAAAAACATTCAGTACTTC.

This clone was recorded once. The chain is built from TRBV28 and TRBJ2-1; 10 nucleotides align to TRBD2. With V trimmed by 4 bases and J by 1 base, 7 bases remained unmatched. CDR3 size: 17 residues. Germline loops: CDR1 MDHEN, CDR2 SYDVKM. CDR3 residues: CASSSSQAGGSYNEQFF. The CDR3 nucleotides are TGTGCCAGCAGTTCATCTCAAGCGGGAGGGTCCTACAATGAGCAGTTCTTC.

Comments on this clone: Its ends do not fully match the called genes, so a read error is possible. The chain uses TRBV28 and TRBJ2-7; D unclear. Looked up from germline, CDR1 is MDHEN and CDR2 is SYDVKM. The CDR3 spans 14 residues. The CDR3 protein is CASIRLGNSHEQYF. The CDR3 coding sequence is TGTGCCAGCATACGGCTGGGGAACTCCCACGAGCAGTACTTC. Full variable domain (missing parts from reference TRBV28 and TRBJ2-7): DVKVTQSSRYLVKRTGEKVFLECVQDMDHENMFWYRQDPGLGLRLIYFSYDVKMKEKGDIPEGYSVSREKKERFSLILESASTNQTSMYLCASIRLGNSHEQYFGPGTRLTVT.

The chain recombines TRBV10-3 with TRBJ1-1, with TRBD1 identical over 7 bases. The CDR3 runs 15 residues. V lost 5 bases to trimming and J lost 4 bases; unmatched junction nucleotides: 10. Germline CDR1 and CDR2: ENHRY and SYGVKD. CDR3 region: CAISPGTTGATEAFF. The CDR3 DNA sequence: TGTGCCATCAGTCCAGGGACCACAGGGGCCACTGAAGCTTTCTTT.

The V gene is TRBV9, the J gene TRBJ1-1, with a possible D match to TRBD1 (6 bases). The CDR3 runs to 13 residues. The germline V gene encodes CDR1 SGDLS and CDR2 YYNGEE. V was pared by 4 bases and J by 4 bases, with 11 bases between. The CDR3 DNA follows: TGTGCCAGCAGCAACAGGGACGGCACTGAAGCTTTCTTT. This encodes CASSNRDGTEAFF. Together with reference TRBV9 and TRBJ1-1, the CDR3 gives the full variable domain: DSGVTQTPKHLITATGQRVTLRCSPRSGDLSVYWYQQSLDQGLQFLIQYYNGEERAKGNILERFSAQQFPDLHSELNLSSLELGDSALYFCASSNRDGTEAFFGQGTRLTVV.

J is TRBJ2-7 and V is TRBV6-6, with D possibly being TRBD2 (6 bases). Germline CDR1 and CDR2: MNHNY and SVGAGI (reference sequence). The CDR3 runs to 14 residues. Deletions cut 2 bases from V and 2 bases from J, with 10 bases between. As DNA, the CDR3 is TGTGCCAGCAGTTACGGCCCGGGGGCCTACGAGCAGTACTTC. This sequence encodes CASSYGPGAYEQYF.

The V call is TRBV19, the J call TRBJ1-5, with TRBD1 as a possible D gene (5 bases). CDR3 length: 14 amino acids. The germline V gene encodes CDR1 LNHDA and CDR2 SQIVND (reference sequence). Trimming pared 3 bases from V and 2 bases from J, leaving 8 bases between. This CDR3 is CASSIGAGNQPQHF. Written as DNA, the CDR3 is TGTGCCAGTAGTATCGGGGCCGGCAATCAGCCCCAGCATTTT.

This chain uses TRBV25-1 with TRBJ1-4, with D possibly being TRBD1 (5 bases). This CDR3 spans 12 amino acids. Germline assignment: CDR1 MGHDK and CDR2 SYGVNS. V dropped 10 bases and J dropped 8 bases, with 14 bases sitting between them. This CDR3 is CATGMGGEKLFF. In DNA, the CDR3 is TGTGCCACCGGGATGGGGGGAGAAAAACTGTTTTTT. Using reference TRBV25-1 and TRBJ1-4 for the parts outside the CDR3, the full variable domain is EADIYQTPRYLVIGTGKKITLECSQTMGHDKMYWYQQDPGMELHLIHYSYGVNSTEKGDLSSESTVSRIRTEHFPLTLESARPSHTSQYLCATGMGGEKLFFGSGTQLSVL.

The chain combines TRBV28 with TRBJ2-7; TRBD2 matches at 7 bases. Looked up from germline, CDR1 is MDHEN and CDR2 is SYDVKM. This CDR3 region has 14 residues. Trimming took 5 bases from V and 5 from J; bases not matched to a gene: 9. The CDR3 DNA follows: TGTGCCAGCAGTCCCCCATATAGCGGGCACGAGCAGTACTTC. Protein: CASSPPYSGHEQYF. Variable domain in full (rest from reference TRBV28 and TRBJ2-7): DVKVTQSSRYLVKRTGEKVFLECVQDMDHENMFWYRQDPGLGLRLIYFSYDVKMKEKGDIPEGYSVSREKKERFSLILESASTNQTSMYLCASSPPYSGHEQYFGPGTRLTVT.

The chain carries TRBV19 and TRBJ1-1; weak D call: TRBD1 (5 bases). In germline, CDR1 is LNHDA, CDR2 SQIVND (reference sequence). Trimming took off 8 bases at V and 1 base at J, with 14 bases between the two ends. The CDR3 contains 14 residues. CDR3 coding DNA: TGTGCCAGTGGCACGGGACGGTCGAACACTGAAGCTTTCTTT. Amino acids: CASGTGRSNTEAFF. Looking up the rest from reference TRBV19 and TRBJ1-1 gives the full variable domain: DGGITQSPKYLFRKEGQNVTLSCEQNLNHDAMYWYRQDPGQGLRLIYYSQIVNDFQKGDIAEGYSVSREKKESFPLTVTSAQKNPTAFYLCASGTGRSNTEAFFGQGTRLTVV.

The chain couples TRBV18 to TRBJ2-1, with TRBD1 identical over 7 bases. Looked up from germline, CDR1 is KGHSH and CDR2 is LQKENI. The CDR3 covers 14 residues. With V trimmed by 4 bases and J by 10 bases, 10 bases remained unmatched. The DNA of the CDR3 is TGTGCCAGCTCACAGGTACAGGGGCTGGGGGAGCAGTTCTTC. This codes for CASSQVQGLGEQFF. Full variable domain (missing parts from reference TRBV18 and TRBJ2-1): NAGVMQNPRHLVRRRGQEARLRCSPMKGHSHVYWYRQLPEEGLKFMVYLQKENIIDESGMPKERFSAEFPKEGPSILRIQQVVRGDSAAYFCASSQVQGLGEQFFGPGTRLTVL.

The V call is TRBV5-5, the J call TRBJ1-5, with a weak D call TRBD1 (5 bases). The V end lost 3 bases, the J end lost 7 bases, and 11 bases lay between the germline ends. Germline V lookup: CDR1 SGHKS, CDR2 YYEKEE (reference sequence). This CDR3 is 13 amino acids long. This CDR3 is CASSSRDLQPQHF. The DNA of the CDR3 is TGTGCCAGCAGCTCCAGGGATCTGCAGCCCCAGCATTTT.

The chain carries TRBV2 and TRBJ2-7; D remains ambiguous. Germline CDR1 is SNHLY and CDR2 is FYNNEI. The CDR3 runs to 15 residues. Trimming cost V 0 bases and J 5 bases, with 14 bases left between them. CDR3 protein: CASSEALRVGDEQYF. CDR3 DNA sequence: TGTGCCAGCAGTGAAGCGCTTCGGGTTGGAGACGAGCAGTACTTC.

This clone occurred once. This chain links TRBV7-8 with TRBJ1-1; D gene ambiguous. CDR1 and CDR2 (germline): SGHVS, FQNEAQ. The CDR3 has 12 amino acids. V dropped 2 bases and J dropped 1 base, with 2 bases sitting between them. The CDR3, as DNA: TGTGCCAGCAGCTTACAGAACACTGAAGCTTTCTTT. Translated, it gives CASSLQNTEAFF.

The genes are TRBV6-6 and TRBJ2-6; tentatively, D is TRBD1 or TRBD2 (6 bases each). This CDR3 comprises 16 residues. Trimming shortened V by 0 bases and J by 4 bases, and 10 bases separated the two germline ends. Germline CDR1 reads MNHNY; CDR2 reads SVGAGI (reference sequence). The CDR3 DNA reads as TGTGCCAGCAGTTACTCGAGGGGGGCAGGGGCCAACGTCCTGACTTTC. Protein product: CASSYSRGAGANVLTF.

The chain has TRBV19 and TRBJ2-7, with a possible D match to TRBD1 (6 bases). The germline V gene has CDR1 LNHDA and CDR2 SQIVND (reference sequence). The CDR3 sequence is 14 residues long. The V gene lost 5 bases and the J gene lost 2 bases, with 13 bases spanning the gap. CDR3 protein: CASSSGGGTYEQYF. For the CDR3, the DNA is TGTGCCAGTAGTTCGGGTGGGGGCACCTACGAGCAGTACTTC.

The rearrangement joins TRBV5-4 to TRBJ1-2, with TRBD1 identical over 8 bases. After removal of 0 bases from V and 4 bases from J, the junction contained 8 bases not matched to a gene. Germline assignment: CDR1 SGHNT and CDR2 YYREEE (reference sequence). This CDR3 has 16 residues. The CDR3: CASSLAGGVNSYGYTF. Written as DNA, the CDR3 is TGTGCCAGCAGCTTGGCAGGGGGCGTTAATAGCTATGGCTACACCTTC.

The chain carries TRBV19 and TRBJ1-2, with 7 bases lining up with TRBD1. J gave up 0 bases and V 4 bases, and 8 bases lay outside the gene matches. There are 16 residues in the CDR3. CDR1 LNHDA and CDR2 SQIVND come from the germline V gene (reference sequence). CDR3 coding DNA: TGTGCCAGTAGTAAGGGACAGACGAGAGCTAACTATGGCTACACCTTC. Translated: CASSKGQTRANYGYTF.

This chain uses TRBV6-6 with TRBJ2-2; 8 nucleotides match TRBD1. J lost 2 bases, V lost 4 bases, and 3 bases had no gene match. The CDR3 has 15 residues. Germline V CDR1 and CDR2: MNHNY, SVGAGI (reference sequence). CDR3 protein: CASSFDRGNTGELFF. The CDR3 DNA follows: TGTGCCAGCAGTTTTGACAGGGGAAACACCGGGGAGCTGTTTTTT.

The chain joins TRBV18 to TRBJ2-5, with a weak D call TRBD2 (5 bases). Germline values: CDR1 KGHSH, CDR2 LQKENI. V was clipped by 3 bases and J by 5 bases, with 13 bases between them. The CDR3 runs 14 residues. The chain's CDR3 is CASSPIPSQETQYF. CDR3 nucleotides: TGTGCCAGCTCACCTATTCCTAGCCAGGAGACCCAGTACTTC.

V and J are TRBV6-5 and TRBJ1-2; D not certain. This CDR3 has 13 residues. Germline values: CDR1 MNHEY, CDR2 SVGAGI. Trimming took 0 bases from V and 7 from J, leaving 9 bases between them. The CDR3 bases are TGTGCCAGCAGTTACTCACCCGACCTTGGCTACACCTTC. The encoded protein is CASSYSPDLGYTF.

The chain employs TRBV5-4 and TRBJ2-5, with D possibly matching TRBD2 (8 bases). The CDR3 sequence is 16 residues long. Germline values: CDR1 SGHNT, CDR2 YYREEE (reference sequence). Deletions cut 0 bases from V and 9 bases from J, with 21 bases between. Written as DNA, the CDR3 is TGTGCCAGCAGCTTGGAAGGACAGGCTATCGGGGGGGCCCAGTACTTC. Its translation: CASSLEGQAIGGAQYF.

This clone was recorded a few times. V usage is TRBV9 and J usage is TRBJ1-1; D gene uncertain. Trimming stripped 1 base from V and 1 base from J, with 5 bases between. Germline CDR1 reads SGDLS; CDR2 reads YYNGEE. This CDR3 contains 13 residues. The CDR3 nucleotides are TGTGCCAGCAGCGTATTCACGAACACTGAAGCTTTCTTT. Its translation is CASSVFTNTEAFF.